This record looks at one T cell receptor (beta chain) sequence and its context. Germline is not matched at one junction end, which may reflect a read error. This sample also contains other DNA sequences that code for the same CDR3. This CDR3 is built from 11 residues. The germline V gene has CDR1 SEHNR and CDR2 FQNEAQ (reference sequence). TCRdb's copy holds only in-frame clones and misses some; the assay was immunoSEQ multiplex PCR. This sample has 50,000 to 65,000 clones, with 90% found just once. The data originate from a study of control samples from healthy donors and cancer patients. This receptor was identified in a woman aged 45 to 65 with colorectal cancer. Sequenced material: PBMCs. The gene calls are TRBV7-9 and TRBJ2-7; no firm D call. CDR3 loop: CASSLTSDGHF. The CDR3 nucleotides read TGTGCCAGCAGCCTAACGTCCGACGGGCACTTC.